One and the same sample provided the 14 T cell receptor beta chains below, sequenced in a study of blood T cells in healthy people across ages. Through a sample-barcoded 5' primer and a J-beta primer mix, a second PCR was run for about 7 to 12 cycles. TCRdb re-called the 5' RACE reads through MiXCR, storing one row per CDR3 protein. This sample has over 1,200,000 distinct CDR3 sequences, with around 59% found just once. Sequencing input: blood. The receptors derive from a man younger than 30 in good health.

The gene calls are TRBV10-2 and TRBJ1-5; D unresolved. Germline assignment: CDR1 WSHSY and CDR2 SAAADI. The length of the CDR3 is 14 residues. V lost 3 bases, J lost 4 bases, and 10 bases lay in between. The CDR3: CASSDPPENQPQHF. The CDR3 DNA is TGCGCCAGCAGTGACCCGCCAGAAAATCAGCCCCAGCATTTT.

The V call is TRBV20-1, the J call TRBJ1-6; TRBD1 might be the D (5 bases). V dropped 3 bases and J dropped 5 bases, with 11 bases sitting between them. The germline V gene has CDR1 DFQATT and CDR2 SNEGSKA (reference sequence). The CDR3 loop spans 14 amino acids. CDR3 coding DNA: TGCAGTGCTAGCTCCGGGACGGATAATTCACCCCTCCACTTT. Residues: CSASSGTDNSPLHF.

The V gene is TRBV11-1, the J gene TRBJ2-5; a weak D match, TRBD1 (6 bases). Trimming stripped 5 bases from V and 6 bases from J, with 10 bases between. The germline gives CDR1 SGHAT, CDR2 FQDESV (reference sequence). The CDR3 is 12 residues long. The CDR3 bases are TGTGCCAGCAGCCCAACAGGGAAGACCCAGTACTTC. This encodes CASSPTGKTQYF.

V gene TRBV6-5 combines with J gene TRBJ2-4; 7 bases fit TRBD1. The J call may be incorrect, as the DNA end agrees better with TRBJ2-7. This CDR3 is built from 19 residues. Germline CDR1 is MNHEY and CDR2 is SVGAGI. The chain's CDR3 is CASSYSQDRTPHSTYEQYF. The CDR3 DNA sequence: TGTGCCAGCAGTTACTCACAGGACAGGACGCCGCACTCCACCTACGAGCAGTACTTC.

The V gene is TRBV7-9, the J gene TRBJ2-7; weak D call: TRBD1 (6 bases). Deletions cut 8 bases from V and 0 bases from J, with 17 bases between. Germline-derived CDR1 and CDR2 are SEHNR and FQNEAQ (reference sequence). The CDR3 totals 15 residues. CDR3 nucleotides: TGTGCCAGCGACCAGGGGCGGAAAAGCTCCTACGAGCAGTACTTC. It yields the protein CASDQGRKSSYEQYF.

This sequence joins TRBV7-6 and TRBJ2-4; possible D gene TRBD1, 5 bases. The DNA end favors TRBJ2-7, so the J call may be wrong. The germline CDR1 and CDR2 sequences are SGHVS and FNYEAQ. CDR3 length: 15 amino acids. In DNA, the CDR3 is TGTGCCAGCAGCTTAGAGCGTGACAGCACTTACGAGCAGTACTTC. Its protein is CASSLERDSTYEQYF.

V usage is TRBV9 and J usage is TRBJ1-2, with D unclear. V lost 2 bases and J 3 bases, leaving 8 bases between the germline ends. The CDR3 totals 13 residues. Germline CDR1 and CDR2: SGDLS and YYNGEE. The CDR3 region has the DNA TGTGCCAGCAGCGTTATATCAGACTATGGCTACACCTTC. Translation: CASSVISDYGYTF.

This clonotype has more than one count but fewer than ten. The chain employs TRBV24-1 and TRBJ2-3; D tentatively fits TRBD1 or TRBD2 (5 bases each). This CDR3 has 15 amino acids. The V gene lost 4 bases and the J gene lost 0 bases, with 10 bases spanning the gap. Looked up from germline, CDR1 is KGHDR and CDR2 is SFDVKD. The CDR3 reads CATSDPRDSTDTQYF. For the CDR3, the DNA is TGTGCCACCAGTGACCCCCGGGACAGCACAGATACGCAGTATTTT.

The chain has TRBV20-1 and TRBJ1-2, with 7 bases identical to TRBD1. The CDR3 extends over 11 amino acids. Germline loops: CDR1 DFQATT, CDR2 SNEGSKA (reference sequence). CDR3 sequence (DNA): TGCTCCACAGCCAGGGGGGAAGGCTACACCTTC. Translated, it gives CSTARGEGYTF.

The V call is TRBV5-1, the J call TRBJ2-7; D unresolved. This CDR3 region has 15 residues. Germline V gene sequence: CDR1 SGHRS, CDR2 YFSETQ. V was clipped by 1 base and J by 3 bases, with 14 bases between them. In DNA form, the CDR3 reads TGCGCCAGCAGCTTGTTCTCTGCCGGAGACTACGAGCAGTACTTC. Its translation is CASSLFSAGDYEQYF.

This clonotype has just one count. This chain links TRBV29-1 with TRBJ2-3, with D maybe TRBD2 (5 bases). The CDR3 contains 14 residues. Germline assignment: CDR1 SQVTM and CDR2 ANQGSEA. The V end lost 7 bases, the J end lost 1 base, and 15 bases lay between the germline ends. CDR3 bases: TGCAGCGGCACGGACGAGGGCTGCACAGATACGCAGTATTTT. Protein sequence: CSGTDEGCTDTQYF.

This clonotype has more than one count but fewer than ten. The V and J genes are TRBV5-5 and TRBJ2-7; unclear D gene. CDR1 and CDR2 from the germline V gene are SGHKS and YYEKEE (reference sequence). V was pared by 0 bases and J by 2 bases, with 9 bases between. There are 14 residues in the CDR3. The CDR3 protein is CASSLEGRAYEQYF. As DNA, the CDR3 is TGTGCCAGCAGCTTGGAGGGCCGGGCCTACGAGCAGTACTTC.

This chain uses TRBV7-9 with TRBJ2-5; D is uncertain. CDR1 SEHNR and CDR2 FQNEAQ come from the germline V gene (reference sequence). The V end was cut by 4 bases, the J end by 5 bases, with 17 bases between. The CDR3 length is 15 residues. The CDR3 DNA reads TGTGCCAGCAGCTGTGGACGAGCCCTCGGGGAGACCCAGTACTTC. Amino acids: CASSCGRALGETQYF.

The CDR3 coding sequence is TGCAGTGCTAGAGCTACTAGCGGAGTCTACAATGAGCAGTTCTTC. This gives the protein CSARATSGVYNEQFF. This chain joins TRBV20-1 and TRBJ2-1; TRBD2 matches at 8 bases. Germline V gene sequence: CDR1 DFQATT, CDR2 SNEGSKA (reference sequence). V shed 1 base, J shed 3 bases, and the junction held 5 bases outside the gene matches. The CDR3 totals 15 residues.